A single sample gave rise to the 25 T cell receptor beta chains below, sequenced in a study of shared clonotypes between healthy human individuals. Data came from immunoSEQ multiplex PCR; TCRdb stores just in-frame clones and leaves some out. The data show millions of clones, 85% to 95% seen once. The sample consisted of naive CD4+ T cells sorted from blood. The subset is: CD45RA+ positively selected. These receptors came from a man younger than 35 in good health.

V gene TRBV21-1 combines with J gene TRBJ2-5; the D call TRBD2 from the table was never checked on the DNA. TRBV21-1 is flagged as a pseudogene. The CDR3 loop spans 16 amino acids. The CDR3 spells CASSKAGVGCGETQYF. CDR3 DNA: TGTGCCAGCAGCAAAGCCGGGGTAGGGTGTGGAGAGACCCAGTACTTC.

This rearrangement joins TRBV6-5 to TRBJ2-7; D is possibly TRBD2 (7 bases). Germline-derived CDR1 and CDR2 are MNHEY and SVGAGI. V dropped 6 bases and J dropped 4 bases, with 16 bases sitting between them. This CDR3 comprises 14 residues. For the CDR3, the DNA is TGTGCCAGCAGCCGCGGGGGCAAGCTATACGAGCAGTACTTC. It is translated as CASSRGGKLYEQYF.

There are a few counts of this clone. The V gene is TRBV6-1, the J gene TRBJ1-5; D gene uncertain. CDR1 is MNHNS and CDR2 is SASEGT in the germline V gene. CDR3 size: 15 residues. The V end was cut by 7 bases, the J end by 0 bases, with 13 bases between. CDR3 coding DNA: TGTGCCAGCAAGTTCGAGGACGATAGCAATCAGCCCCAGCATTTT. This gives the protein CASKFEDDSNQPQHF.

CDR3 coding DNA: TGTGCCAGTAAAATGGGGGGAGCGAACACCGGGGAGCTGTTTTTT. Its translation: CASKMGGANTGELFF. V and J are TRBV19 and TRBJ2-2, with D possibly matching TRBD2 (6 bases). The germline V gene has CDR1 LNHDA and CDR2 SQIVND (reference sequence). CDR3 size: 15 residues. V was clipped by 7 bases and J by 0 bases, with 12 bases between them.

For the CDR3, the DNA is TGTGCCAGCAGTTTAGCCACGGGGCGGGAAAAACTGTTTTTT. Translated: CASSLATGREKLFF. The chain is built from TRBV27 and TRBJ1-4; the D gene is possibly TRBD1 (5 bases). With 2 bases removed from V and 8 bases from J, the gap between germline ends came to 12 bases. This CDR3 has 14 residues. Per the germline V gene, CDR1 is MNHEY and CDR2 is SMNVEV (reference sequence).

The CDR3 DNA follows: TGTGCCAGCAGCTCCCCAGTATTTATAGGCTCTGGGGCCAACGTCCTGACTTTC. It codes for CASSSPVFIGSGANVLTF. The V call is TRBV7-9, the J call TRBJ2-6; no reliable D call. V lost 4 bases, J lost 0 bases, and 16 bases lay in between. CDR1 and CDR2 (germline): SEHNR, FQNEAQ (reference sequence). This CDR3 has 18 amino acids.

This chain uses TRBV11-2 with TRBJ1-2, with D perhaps TRBD1 (5 bases). Germline CDR1 is SGHAT and CDR2 is FQNNGV. There are 14 residues in the CDR3. Between the trimmed V and J ends, which lost 1 base and 4 bases, there was a span of 10 bases. The CDR3 loop is CASSLGPGSYGYTF. CDR3 coding DNA: TGTGCCAGCAGCTTAGGTCCAGGGAGCTATGGCTACACCTTC.

The CDR3 protein is CASSKQPTGGRNQPQHF. CDR3 in DNA: TGCGCCAGCAGTAAGCAACCAACAGGAGGCCGTAATCAGCCCCAGCATTTT. The gene calls are TRBV10-1 and TRBJ1-5; possibly TRBD1 for D (5 bases). The CDR3 spans 17 residues. Germline V gene sequence: CDR1 WNHNN, CDR2 SYGVQD (reference sequence). Trimming left V 5 bases short and J 4 bases short, with 21 bases between.

This chain connects TRBV7-2 to TRBJ1-1; D is perhaps TRBD1 (5 bases). Germline-derived CDR1 and CDR2 are SGHTA and FQGNSA. Trimming left V 3 bases short and J 9 bases short, with 11 bases between. This CDR3 contains 12 residues. CDR3 protein: CASSLYGAQAFF. The CDR3 DNA is TGTGCCAGCAGCTTGTATGGGGCACAAGCTTTCTTT. The whole variable domain, remainder taken from reference TRBV7-2 and TRBJ1-1, is GAGVSQSPSNKVTEKGKDVELRCDPISGHTALYWYRQSLGQGLEFLIYFQGNSAPDKSGLPSDRFSAERTGGSVSTLTIQRTQQEDSAVYLCASSLYGAQAFFGQGTRLTVV.

J is TRBJ2-7 and V is TRBV13; D is perhaps TRBD2 (5 bases). V lost 1 base and J 5 bases, leaving 6 bases between the germline ends. The CDR3 extends over 12 amino acids. Germline CDR1 PRHDT, CDR2 FYEKMQ (reference sequence). The CDR3 nucleotides read TGTGCCAGCAGCTTAGACGGGGACGAGCAGTACTTC. This codes for CASSLDGDEQYF. Full variable domain (outside the CDR3, taken from reference TRBV13 and TRBJ2-7): AAGVIQSPRHLIKEKRETATLKCYPIPRHDTVYWYQQGPGQDPQFLISFYEKMQSDKGSIPDRFSAQQFSDYHSELNMSSLELGDSALYFCASSLDGDEQYFGPGTRLTVT.

Details on this clone: The junction departs from germline at one end; a sequencing error may be responsible. The rearrangement uses TRBV7-7 and TRBJ2-5; TRBD2 agrees at 7 bases. CDR1 is SSHAT and CDR2 is FNYEAQ in the germline V gene (reference sequence). This CDR3 region has 12 residues. This chain's CDR3 is CASTNGGETQYF. The CDR3, as DNA: TGTGCTAGCACCAACGGGGGGGAGACCCAGTACTTC.

CDR3 sequence: CASRVLAGVNNEQFF. In DNA form, the CDR3 reads TGTGCCAGCAGGGTACTAGCGGGAGTGAACAATGAGCAGTTCTTC. This rearrangement joins TRBV27 to TRBJ2-1; 11 bases align to TRBD2. The CDR3 consists of 15 residues. Germline trimming cut 6 bases from V and 5 bases from J; bases unmatched to any gene: 6. Germline V CDR1 and CDR2: MNHEY, SMNVEV (reference sequence).

The count of this clone is one. The chain uses TRBV7-9 and TRBJ1-5, with 7 nucleotides matching TRBD1. Germline V gene sequence: CDR1 SEHNR, CDR2 FQNEAQ (reference sequence). The CDR3 is 15 amino acids. With 6 bases clipped from V and 6 bases from J, the junction kept 11 bases outside the gene matches. The CDR3 here is CASRSQGEIIQPQHF. The CDR3 DNA sequence: TGTGCCAGCAGAAGTCAGGGGGAGATTATTCAGCCCCAGCATTTT.

The rearrangement links TRBV10-3 to TRBJ1-1, with D uncertain. The CDR3 has 13 residues. V lost 4 bases and J lost 8, with 14 bases in between. Germline V CDR1 and CDR2: ENHRY, SYGVKD. The CDR3 nucleotides are TGTGCCATCAGTGGCCTGGATGCTGGGGAAGCTTTCTTT. It specifies CAISGLDAGEAFF.

The rearrangement joins TRBV7-6 to TRBJ2-1; 8 positions agree with TRBD1. In germline, CDR1 is SGHVS, CDR2 FNYEAQ. CDR3 length: 17 amino acids. V lost 4 bases, J lost 5 bases, and 13 bases stayed unmatched. CDR3 amino acids: CASSYTRDRRKHNEQFF. The DNA of the CDR3 is TGTGCCAGCAGCTACACTCGGGACAGGAGGAAACACAATGAGCAGTTCTTC.

The V and J genes are TRBV5-8 and TRBJ2-3, with 11 bases lining up with TRBD2. V gave up 1 base and J gave up 1 base; unmatched junction bases: 8. The V gene's germline CDR1 is SGHTS and CDR2 YDEGEE. The CDR3 is 18 amino acids. The CDR3 is CASSLILAGVTRTDTQYF. The CDR3 DNA sequence: TGTGCCAGCAGCTTGATACTAGCGGGAGTAACACGCACAGATACGCAGTATTTT.

This chain joins TRBV25-1 and TRBJ2-3; no definite D call. The ends were cut back, 7 bases at V and 11 bases at J, with 13 bases in the middle. Looked up from germline, CDR1 is MGHDK and CDR2 is SYGVNS. The CDR3 length is 11 residues. The CDR3 nucleotides read TGTGCCAGCATGGAAGTTTGGAAGCAGTATTTT. This codes for CASMEVWKQYF.

Concerning this clone: Other nucleotide sequences from this sample produce the same CDR3. The DNA of the CDR3 is TGTGCCAGCAGCTCCGGGACAGTTAGCACAGATACGCAGTATTTT. It codes for CASSSGTVSTDTQYF. This chain links TRBV6-6 with TRBJ2-3; 7 nucleotides match TRBD1. In germline, CDR1 is MNHNY, CDR2 SVGAGI (reference sequence). The CDR3 length is 15 residues. Trimming at V came to 6 bases and at J to 0 bases, leaving 6 bases not matched to a gene.

This chain links TRBV18 with TRBJ2-7, with TRBD2 as a possible D gene (5 bases). The CDR3 sequence is 15 residues long. The V end lost 0 bases, the J end lost 3 bases, and 12 bases lay between the germline ends. Germline-derived CDR1 and CDR2 are KGHSH and LQKENI. The CDR3 is CASSPPGMDFYEQYF. The CDR3 nucleotides are TGTGCCAGCTCACCACCGGGGATGGACTTCTACGAGCAGTACTTC.

V is TRBV29-1 and J is TRBJ2-5; D not certain. This CDR3 spans 14 amino acids. The germline V gene encodes CDR1 SQVTM and CDR2 ANQGSEA. Trimming took 8 bases from V and 5 from J, leaving 21 bases between them. This CDR3 reads CSTHEGRYEETQYF. The CDR3 region has the DNA TGCAGCACCCACGAAGGCCGATATGAGGAGACCCAGTACTTC.

The chain joins TRBV6-5 to TRBJ2-7; weak D call: TRBD2 (7 bases). Looked up from germline, CDR1 is MNHEY and CDR2 is SVGAGI. The CDR3 is made up of 14 amino acids. V lost 6 bases and J lost 6, with 18 bases in between. CDR3 in amino acids: CASRGPGEGSEQYF. For the CDR3, the DNA is TGTGCCAGCAGGGGACCAGGGGAGGGATCCGAGCAGTACTTC.

The chain employs TRBV10-1 and TRBJ1-1, with a tentative D call TRBD1 (5 bases). This CDR3 region has 15 residues. Trimming took off 2 bases at V and 1 base at J, with 11 bases between the two ends. CDR1 and CDR2 from the germline V gene are WNHNN and SYGVQD (reference sequence). Here the CDR3 DNA reads TGCGCCAGCAGTGAGGGGGGTCTGGGGAACACTGAAGCTTTCTTT. It specifies CASSEGGLGNTEAFF.

The chain employs TRBV7-9 and TRBJ1-2; 12 bases match TRBD1. Germline-derived CDR1 and CDR2 are SEHNR and FQNEAQ (reference sequence). CDR3 length: 15 amino acids. J lost 7 bases, V lost 5 bases, and 8 bases had no gene match. The CDR3 nucleotides are TGTGCCAGCAGCACAACGGGACAGGGGGCTTTTGGCTACACCTTC. Translation: CASSTTGQGAFGYTF. Looking up the rest from reference TRBV7-9 and TRBJ1-2 gives the full variable domain: DTGVSQNPRHKITKRGQNVTFRCDPISEHNRLYWYRQTLGQGPEFLTYFQNEAQLEKSRLLSDRFSAERPKGSFSTLEIQRTEQGDSAMYLCASSTTGQGAFGYTFGSGTRLTVV.

V gene TRBV7-9 combines with J gene TRBJ2-2; D unresolved. V was clipped by 1 base and J by 6 bases, with 9 bases between them. Germline assignment: CDR1 SEHNR and CDR2 FQNEAQ (reference sequence). This CDR3 has 14 amino acids. CDR3 in DNA: TGTGCCAGCAGCTTAGAAATAGCCGCCGGGGAGCTGTTTTTT. Translated, it gives CASSLEIAAGELFF.

This chain joins TRBV10-3 and TRBJ2-7; 10 bases match TRBD1. This CDR3 is built from 16 residues. V gave up 0 bases and J gave up 7 bases; unmatched junction bases: 9. Germline V CDR1 and CDR2: ENHRY, SYGVKD. The CDR3, as DNA: TGTGCCATCAGTGAGTCTTTGACAGGGGGCGCAGGAGAGCAGTACTTC. Translated, it gives CAISESLTGGAGEQYF.